These 29 T cell receptor beta chains share one sample of origin, sequenced in a study of T cells in Graves' hyperthyroidism and ophthalmopathy. It was RNA transcripts that yielded the amplified TCR beta CDR3 regions. The HTBI primer set was used in a first-round RT-PCR of the TCR CDR3. TCRdb called the multiplex PCR reads again in MiXCR, with one record for every CDR3 protein. The repertoire holds 700,000 or so distinct CDR3 sequences, about 15% seen once, with roughly an eighth in the top ten. Sequenced: blood. These receptors were obtained from a woman in her forties or fifties with Graves' ophthalmopathy.

This clonotype was found a few times. This chain links TRBV5-1 with TRBJ1-5, with D uncertain. From germline, CDR1 is SGHRS and CDR2 YFSETQ. The length of the CDR3 is 14 residues. V lost 0 bases, J lost 4 bases, and 8 bases lay in between. The CDR3 DNA follows: TGCGCCAGCAGCTTGGACGCTAATAATCAGCCCCAGCATTTT. Amino acid sequence: CASSLDANNQPQHF.

In this sample, this clonotype turned up many times. This chain links TRBV28 with TRBJ1-2, with TRBD1 as a possible D gene (6 bases). Trimming removed 4 bases at V and 2 bases at J, with 17 bases between. The CDR3 loop spans 16 amino acids. Per germline, CDR1 MDHEN and CDR2 SYDVKM. CDR3 region: CASSSTTGTFNYGYTF. CDR3 DNA: TGTGCCAGCAGTTCAACCACAGGGACCTTCAACTATGGCTACACCTTC.

The table lists this clonotype with many counts. As DNA, the CDR3 is TGTGCCAGCAGTCCCTCGCGGTCTGAGACAGATACGCAGTATTTT. It encodes CASSPSRSETDTQYF. This chain joins TRBV7-2 and TRBJ2-3, with no clear D. This CDR3 spans 15 amino acids. Looked up from germline, CDR1 is SGHTA and CDR2 is FQGNSA. The V and J ends lost 6 bases and 3 bases respectively, with 16 bases between them.

The table lists this clonotype with a few counts. The rearrangement links TRBV7-8 to TRBJ2-3; the D gene is possibly TRBD2 (5 bases). CDR3 length: 15 residues. Germline CDR1 is SGHVS and CDR2 is FQNEAQ. V lost 1 base and J 1 base, leaving 9 bases between the germline ends. CDR3 nucleotides: TGTGCCAGCAGCTTAGTGTTGAGGGGCACAGATACGCAGTATTTT. Its protein is CASSLVLRGTDTQYF.

This clonotype occurred many times. V is TRBV2 and J is TRBJ2-1; TRBD2 matches 9 bases. The CDR3 loop spans 14 amino acids. The germline gives CDR1 SNHLY, CDR2 FYNNEI. V was clipped by 8 bases and J by 9 bases; unmatched bases: 11. This CDR3 is CASAREREESEQFF. The CDR3 DNA reads TGTGCCAGCGCGCGGGAGCGGGAGGAGAGTGAGCAGTTCTTC.

This clonotype was seen at least ten times. The chain has TRBV13 and TRBJ2-1, with TRBD1 matching over 7 bases. Unmatched junction bases numbered 7, after V lost 3 bases and J lost 5 bases. The CDR3 covers 15 residues. Germline assignment: CDR1 PRHDT and CDR2 FYEKMQ (reference sequence). CDR3 amino acids: CASSFSDRPNNEQFF. CDR3 nucleotide sequence: TGTGCCAGCAGCTTTTCGGACAGGCCCAACAATGAGCAGTTCTTC.

This clonotype was observed a few times. V and J are TRBV19 and TRBJ2-1, with 9 bases matching TRBD2. The CDR3 sequence is 14 residues long. Germline V CDR1 and CDR2: LNHDA, SQIVND (reference sequence). The V segment lost 6 bases and the J segment 8 bases; nucleotides outside the gene matches: 8. For the CDR3, the DNA is TGTGCCAGTAGATGGCTAGCGGGAATGGATGAGCAGTTCTTC. This gives the protein CASRWLAGMDEQFF.

This chain joins TRBV7-2 and TRBJ2-7, with 11 bases identical to TRBD2. CDR1 and CDR2 from the germline V gene are SGHTA and FQGNSA. The V segment lost 6 bases and the J segment 2 bases; nucleotides outside the gene matches: 6. CDR3 length: 15 residues. This chain's CDR3 is CASSLFSGGAYEQYF. CDR3 DNA sequence: TGTGCCAGCAGTCTTTTTAGCGGGGGGGCCTACGAGCAGTACTTC.

This clonotype was counted a few times. V gene TRBV6-2 or TRBV6-3 combines with J gene TRBJ2-2; D call uncertain. This CDR3 comprises 15 residues. V lost 0 bases and J lost 2, with 7 bases in between. Germline CDR1 reads MNHEY; CDR2 reads SVGEGT. The DNA for the CDR3 is TGTGCCAGCAGTTACTCTAGAAGCAACACCGGGGAGCTGTTTTTT. Translation: CASSYSRSNTGELFF.

This clonotype appeared many times. The chain is built from TRBV12-3 or TRBV12-4 and TRBJ1-6, with 7 bases lining up with TRBD1. The junction had 14 bases not matched to a gene; V was cut back by 2 bases and J by 10 bases. CDR3 length equals 17 residues. CDR3 nucleotides: TGTGCCAGCAGTTTATCTTCTACAGGGGTGCGAGGGTCACCCCTCCACTTT. Translation: CASSLSSTGVRGSPLHF.

Many counts were recorded for this clonotype. The chain recombines TRBV20-1 with TRBJ2-5; 11 bases align to TRBD2. Germline CDR1 and CDR2: DFQATT and SNEGSKA (reference sequence). Trimming took 6 bases from V and 6 from J; bases not matched to a gene: 18. The CDR3 spans 17 residues. The CDR3: CSAPHEKLAGAGKTQYF. The DNA for the CDR3 is TGCAGTGCGCCGCACGAGAAACTAGCGGGAGCGGGGAAGACCCAGTACTTC.

This rearrangement joins TRBV5-1 to TRBJ2-3, with TRBD1 matching 7 bases. Germline CDR1 SGHRS, CDR2 YFSETQ. CDR3 length: 16 amino acids. With 4 bases clipped from V and 2 bases from J, the junction kept 10 bases outside the gene matches. The CDR3 protein is CASSLTTGILTDTQYF. In DNA, the CDR3 is TGCGCCAGCAGCCTTACGACAGGGATTCTCACAGATACGCAGTATTTT.

This clonotype was seen repeatedly, ten times or more. The chain has TRBV11-1 and TRBJ1-4; no firm D call. The length of the CDR3 is 15 residues. V gave up 5 bases and J gave up 5 bases, with 15 bases separating them. The germline V gene has CDR1 SGHAT and CDR2 FQDESV (reference sequence). The CDR3 is CASSRTGIENEKLFF. CDR3 DNA: TGTGCCAGCAGCCGAACCGGGATAGAAAATGAAAAACTGTTTTTT. Full variable domain (missing parts from reference TRBV11-1 and TRBJ1-4): EAEVAQSPRYKITEKSQAVAFWCDPISGHATLYWYRQILGQGPELLVQFQDESVVDDSQLPKDRFSAERLKGVDSTLKIQPAELGDSAMYLCASSRTGIENEKLFFGSGTQLSVL.

This chain joins TRBV3-1 and TRBJ2-2, with D possibly matching TRBD1 (6 bases). This CDR3 contains 16 residues. Germline values: CDR1 LGHDT, CDR2 YNNKEL (reference sequence). With 5 bases removed from V and 3 bases from J, the gap between germline ends came to 16 bases. CDR3 loop: CASSFSRGSYTGELFF. Here the CDR3 DNA reads TGTGCCAGCAGCTTCTCTAGGGGGAGTTACACCGGGGAGCTGTTTTTT. Drawing the rest from reference TRBV3-1 and TRBJ2-2, the complete variable domain is DTAVSQTPKYLVTQMGNDKSIKCEQNLGHDTMYWYKQDSKKFLKIMFSYNNKELIINETVPNRFSPKSPDKAHLNLHINSLELGDSAVYFCASSFSRGSYTGELFFGEGSRLTVL.

This clonotype was detected many times. The chain recombines TRBV12-3 or TRBV12-4 with TRBJ2-7; possibly TRBD1 for D (6 bases). The germline V and J ends were trimmed by 5 bases and 5 bases, with 13 bases remaining between them. The CDR3 totals 13 residues. In nucleotides, the CDR3 is TGTGCCAGCAGTCCGGGTACAGGGAACGAGCAGTACTTC. This gives the protein CASSPGTGNEQYF.

This clonotype was counted at least ten times. The DNA of the CDR3 is TGCGCCAGCAGCTTGGTGGTCGGCATCAACTATGGCTACACCTTC. This sequence encodes CASSLVVGINYGYTF. The chain uses TRBV5-1 and TRBJ1-2; D ambiguous. The CDR3 is made up of 15 amino acids. CDR1 and CDR2 (germline): SGHRS, YFSETQ. Trimming shortened V by 0 bases and J by 2 bases, and 11 bases separated the two germline ends.

This clonotype was counted at least ten times. The chain employs TRBV12-3 or TRBV12-4 and TRBJ2-3; TRBD2 agrees at 9 bases. J lost 4 bases, V lost 0 bases, and 5 bases had no gene match. The CDR3 sequence is 16 residues long. CDR3 region: CASSLALAGVADTQYF. The CDR3 DNA sequence: TGTGCCAGCAGTTTAGCTTTAGCGGGAGTGGCAGATACGCAGTATTTT.

This clonotype was seen only a few times. This chain connects TRBV5-1 to TRBJ2-6, with TRBD2 matching 13 bases. The CDR3 has 17 residues. Germline loops: CDR1 SGHRS, CDR2 YFSETQ. Unmatched junction bases numbered 4, after V lost 4 bases and J lost 3 bases. In DNA, the CDR3 is TGCGCCAGCAGCCCAGGGACTAGCGGGATTGGGGCCAACGTCCTGACTTTC. It codes for CASSPGTSGIGANVLTF.

This clonotype was counted between two and nine times. The V call is TRBV7-6, the J call TRBJ2-2, with D possibly being TRBD2 (6 bases). Trimming shortened V by 3 bases and J by 3 bases, and 11 bases separated the two germline ends. The CDR3 totals 15 residues. From germline, CDR1 is SGHVS and CDR2 FNYEAQ. CDR3 nucleotide sequence: TGTGCCAGCAGCTTTAGGGGAGGCGACACCGGGGAGCTGTTTTTT. Protein sequence: CASSFRGGDTGELFF.

This clonotype showed up many times. V is TRBV28 and J is TRBJ2-3; D uncertain. CDR1 is MDHEN and CDR2 is SYDVKM in the germline V gene. This CDR3 is built from 15 residues. Trimming took off 3 bases at V and 0 bases at J, with 10 bases between the two ends. CDR3 in amino acids: CASSFDQPSTDTQYF. CDR3 sequence (DNA): TGTGCCAGCAGTTTTGACCAGCCTAGCACAGATACGCAGTATTTT.

J is TRBJ2-2 and V is TRBV5-4; D possibly uses TRBD1 or TRBD2 (6 bases each). Trimming shortened V by 4 bases and J by 8 bases, and 18 bases separated the two germline ends. The germline CDR1 and CDR2 sequences are SGHNT and YYREEE (reference sequence). This CDR3 contains 15 residues. The CDR3 reads CASSVGGNRVGELFF. The CDR3 DNA is TGTGCCAGCAGCGTAGGGGGGAATCGGGTAGGGGAGCTGTTTTTT.

The chain recombines TRBV27 with TRBJ2-2, with TRBD1 as a possible D gene (5 bases). V lost 7 bases and J lost 3, with 21 bases in between. Germline V gives CDR1 MNHEY, CDR2 SMNVEV (reference sequence). CDR3 length equals 17 residues. This chain's CDR3 is CASIQAGQDTYTGELFF. CDR3 bases: TGTGCCAGCATCCAAGCAGGGCAAGACACGTACACCGGGGAGCTGTTTTTT.

A remark on this clonotype: One end of the junction does not line up with germline, which may come from a read error. The V and J genes are TRBV5-1 and TRBJ1-1; 11 positions agree with TRBD1. The length of the CDR3 is 15 residues. CDR1 is SGHRS and CDR2 is YFSETQ in the germline V gene. In nucleotides, the CDR3 is TGCGTCAGCAGCTTGGAAGGACAGGGGGCGTCTGAAGCTTTCTTT. Residues: CVSSLEGQGASEAFF.

The V call is TRBV18, the J call TRBJ2-6; D gene ambiguous. CDR1 and CDR2 (germline): KGHSH, LQKENI. The CDR3 runs 15 residues. V gave up 2 bases and J gave up 2 bases, with 7 bases separating them. CDR3 residues: CASSPGPTGANVLTF. The CDR3 DNA reads TGTGCCAGCTCACCAGGGCCGACTGGGGCCAACGTCCTGACTTTC.

This rearrangement joins TRBV20-1 to TRBJ2-6; D not certain. This CDR3 spans 11 amino acids. V was shortened by 5 bases and J by 5 bases, with 4 bases between the two germline ends. Germline V gives CDR1 DFQATT, CDR2 SNEGSKA (reference sequence). The CDR3 spells CSAYWANVLTF. CDR3 nucleotide sequence: TGCAGTGCTTACTGGGCCAACGTCCTGACTTTC.

On this clonotype: At one boundary the junction diverges from the germline segment, which might be a read error. The chain employs TRBV5-5 and TRBJ2-7; weak D call: TRBD2 (5 bases). CDR3 length equals 14 residues. From germline, CDR1 is SGHKS and CDR2 YYEKEE (reference sequence). CDR3 bases: TGTGCCAGCCTACCCCTCGGGGTCTCCTACAAGCAGTACTTC. Amino acids: CASLPLGVSYKQYF.

The rearrangement links TRBV6-2 or TRBV6-3 to TRBJ2-1; TRBD2 aligns across 10 bases. Germline loops: CDR1 MNHEY, CDR2 SVGEGT. The junction had 5 bases not matched to a gene; V was cut back by 7 bases and J by 2 bases. This CDR3 comprises 15 residues. DNA of the CDR3: TGTGCCAGCACTCTAGCGGGAGTGCCCTACAATGAGCAGTTCTTC. Residues: CASTLAGVPYNEQFF.

The table lists this clonotype with many counts. CDR3 DNA: TGTGCCAGCACAGGAACTAATGAAAAACTGTTTTTT. Protein sequence: CASTGTNEKLFF. V and J are TRBV2 and TRBJ1-4; D is ambiguous. V dropped 7 bases and J dropped 1 base, with 4 bases sitting between them. Germline V lookup: CDR1 SNHLY, CDR2 FYNNEI. CDR3 length equals 12 residues.

V is TRBV6-1 and J is TRBJ1-3; D gene uncertain. Germline V gene sequence: CDR1 MNHNS, CDR2 SASEGT. Trimming removed 6 bases from V and 0 bases from J, with 12 bases in between. The CDR3 is 15 residues long. The CDR3 DNA reads TGTGCCAGCAGACGAGACCCGAGCTCTGGAAACACCATATATTTT. It encodes CASRRDPSSGNTIYF.